This T cell receptor beta chain was profiled in a study of T cells in Graves' hyperthyroidism and ophthalmopathy. The source material, RNA transcripts, was used to amplify TCR beta CDR3 regions. TCR CDR3 underwent first-round RT-PCR with the HTBI primer set. TCRdb fed the multiplex PCR reads into MiXCR, producing one record per CDR3 protein. The sample has about 590,000 distinct CDR3 sequences; more than 15% are singletons. This clonotype was counted many times. Graves' hyperthyroidism was deemed stable given no ophthalmopathy progression within 18 months. What was sequenced was blood. This TCR came from a woman aged 25 to 39 with Graves' hyperthyroidism.

The CDR3 spells CASSLRFRAEAFF. The CDR3 DNA is TGTGCCAGCAGTTTACGGTTCCGGGCCGAAGCTTTCTTT. The rearrangement joins TRBV28 to TRBJ1-1, with D unresolved. V lost 2 bases and J 8 bases, leaving 12 bases between the germline ends. Germline-derived CDR1 and CDR2 are MDHEN and SYDVKM. This CDR3 has 13 amino acids. The complete variable domain, with remaining parts taken from reference TRBV28 and TRBJ1-1, reads DVKVTQSSRYLVKRTGEKVFLECVQDMDHENMFWYRQDPGLGLRLIYFSYDVKMKEKGDIPEGYSVSREKKERFSLILESASTNQTSMYLCASSLRFRAEAFFGQGTRLTVV.